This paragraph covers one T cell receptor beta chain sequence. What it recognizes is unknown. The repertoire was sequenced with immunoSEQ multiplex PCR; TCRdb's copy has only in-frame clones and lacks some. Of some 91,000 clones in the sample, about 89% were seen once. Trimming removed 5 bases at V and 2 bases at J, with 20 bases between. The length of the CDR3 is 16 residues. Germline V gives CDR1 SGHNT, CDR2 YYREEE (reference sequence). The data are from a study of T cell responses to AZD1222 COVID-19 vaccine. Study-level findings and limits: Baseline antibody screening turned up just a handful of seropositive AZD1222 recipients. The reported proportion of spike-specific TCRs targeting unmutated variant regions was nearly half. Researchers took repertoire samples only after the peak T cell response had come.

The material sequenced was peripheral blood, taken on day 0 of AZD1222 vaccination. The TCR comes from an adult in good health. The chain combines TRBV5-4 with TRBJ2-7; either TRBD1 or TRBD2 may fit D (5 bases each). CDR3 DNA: TGTGCCAGCAGTCGGCCTGGGGACGACGGAGCCTACGAGCAGTACTTC. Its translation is CASSRPGDDGAYEQYF.